A selection of T cell receptor beta chains follows, all from one sample in a study of technical replicates of blood from a handful of donors. Assay used: immunoSEQ multiplex PCR; TCRdb lists only in-frame clones, some missing. The sample comprises tens of thousands of clones, 91% of which are singletons, and about 0.4% rests with the top ten. Source material: T cells isolated from PBMCs. The receptor source for this set is a human donor in good health. Some clones in this sample may be carry-over from other donors' samples. Both conserved end residues are part of each CDR3. Each record gives: D gene, V gene, clone size, J gene, CDR3 DNA, CDR3 protein. D genes are given only for firm matches. Clone size, where shown, is once, few, many, or a class for clones that have expanded.

D: TRBD1
V: TRBV9
size: -
J: TRBJ2-3
DNA: TGTGCCAGCAGCCTCACAGACAGGGTTAGAGATACGCAGTATTTT
CDR3: CASSLTDRVRDTQYF

D: TRBD2
V: TRBV5-6
size: -
J: TRBJ2-1
DNA: TGTGCCAGCAGCCCTAGCGGGATTAACAATGAGCAGTTCTTC
CDR3: CASSPSGINNEQFF

D: -
V: TRBV19
size: -
J: TRBJ1-2
DNA: TGTGCCAGTAGTATGAGGGAGGGAGGCTACACCTTC
CDR3: CASSMREGGYTF

D: -
V: TRBV9
size: -
J: TRBJ2-7
DNA: TGTGCCAGCAGCGTAGATGGAGCCTCCTACGAGCAGTACTTC
CDR3: CASSVDGASYEQYF

D: TRBD1
V: TRBV5-1
size: -
J: TRBJ2-2
DNA: TGCGCCAGCACCGGGACAGAGTTTTCCGGGGAGCTGTTTTTT
CDR3: CASTGTEFSGELFF

D: TRBD1
V: TRBV2
size: once
J: TRBJ1-5
DNA: TGTGCCAGCACATGGACAGGGGGCTCACAGCCCCAGCATTTT
CDR3: CASTWTGGSQPQHF

D: -
V: TRBV29-1
size: -
J: TRBJ2-6
DNA: TGCAGCGTTGACAGTGTATACGGGGCCAACGTCCTGACTTTC
CDR3: CSVDSVYGANVLTF

D: -
V: TRBV21-1
size: -
J: TRBJ2-7
DNA: TGTGCCAGCAGCCCCCGACAGGGTAGCTGCGAGCAGTACTTC
CDR3: CASSPRQGSCEQYF

D: -
V: TRBV9
size: -
J: TRBJ1-1
DNA: TGTGCCAGCAGCGTAGCCTGGGGGCGCGGCACTGAAGCTTTCTTT
CDR3: CASSVAWGRGTEAFF

D: -
V: TRBV4-2
size: -
J: TRBJ1-5
DNA: TGTGCCAGCAGCCAAATAACAGGAAGCAATCAGCCCCAGCATTTT
CDR3: CASSQITGSNQPQHF

D: TRBD1
V: TRBV19
size: -
J: TRBJ2-7
DNA: TGTGCCAGTAGTCCGGACAGGGACTCCTACGAGCAGTACTTC
CDR3: CASSPDRDSYEQYF

D: -
V: TRBV19
size: -
J: TRBJ2-7
DNA: TGTGCCAGTAGTACACTAGGCTACGAGCAGTACTTC
CDR3: CASSTLGYEQYF

D: -
V: TRBV7-2
size: -
J: TRBJ2-7
DNA: TGTGCCAGCAGCTTAGCGCTGGGAGGAGGTGTCAACGAGCAGTACTTC
CDR3: CASSLALGGGVNEQYF

D: TRBD1
V: TRBV30
size: -
J: TRBJ1-1
DNA: TGTGCCTGGAGTGACCCCTCAGGGGGCAACACTGAAGCTTTCTTT
CDR3: CAWSDPSGGNTEAFF

D: -
V: TRBV11-2
size: -
J: TRBJ1-1
DNA: TGTGCCAGCAGCCCAGGACGGAGGTCAGTGAACACTGAAGCTTTCTTT
CDR3: CASSPGRRSVNTEAFF

D: TRBD2
V: TRBV19
size: -
J: TRBJ2-1
DNA: TGTGCCAGTAGTATAGAAAGAGCGGGAGGGCCGTGGAATGAGCAGTTCTTC
CDR3: CASSIERAGGPWNEQFF

D: -
V: TRBV29-1
size: -
J: TRBJ1-1
DNA: TGCAGCGCCACGAGGGGGTCGGTTACTGAAGCTTTCTTT
CDR3: CSATRGSVTEAFF

D: -
V: TRBV5-1
size: once
J: TRBJ2-7
DNA: TGCGCCAGCAGCAGGGACAAAGGGAGTCACGAGCAGTACTTC
CDR3: CASSRDKGSHEQYF

D: -
V: TRBV5-4
size: -
J: TRBJ1-2
DNA: TGTGCCAGCAGCTTGGGATACTCGACAGGCTTAAACTATGGCTACACCTTC
CDR3: CASSLGYSTGLNYGYTF

D: -
V: TRBV5-1
size: -
J: TRBJ2-7
DNA: TGCGCCAGCAGCTTGGAGGCCGGACTCTCCTACGAGCAGTACTTC
CDR3: CASSLEAGLSYEQYF

D: -
V: TRBV19
size: -
J: TRBJ1-1
DNA: TGTGCCAGTAGTATAGATTCTAGGACTGAAGCTTTCTTT
CDR3: CASSIDSRTEAFF

D: TRBD2
V: TRBV27
size: once
J: TRBJ2-7
DNA: TGTGCCAGCAGTTCGTTTAGCGGGGGGATTACGAAGCAGTACTTC
CDR3: CASSSFSGGITKQYF

D: TRBD1
V: TRBV5-6
size: -
J: TRBJ1-2
DNA: TGTGCCAGCAGCTTGGCTAGGACAGGGCAAATTTATGGCTACACCTTC
CDR3: CASSLARTGQIYGYTF

D: -
V: TRBV4-1
size: -
J: TRBJ2-4
DNA: TGCGCCAGCAGCCACCCGCTTGGAGTGGTAGCCAAAAACATTCAGTACTTC
CDR3: CASSHPLGVVAKNIQYF

D: TRBD1
V: TRBV10-3
size: -
J: TRBJ1-1
DNA: TGTGCCATCAGTGGGATCAGGACAGGGGGCAGAGACGAGGCTTTCTTT
CDR3: CAISGIRTGGRDEAFF

D: TRBD1
V: TRBV2
size: -
J: TRBJ2-7
DNA: TGTGCCAGCAGGACAGGGGGCTACGAGCAGTACTTC
CDR3: CASRTGGYEQYF

D: -
V: TRBV27
size: -
J: TRBJ1-2
DNA: TGTGCCAGCAGTGAGGGAGTAGGGCACTATGGCTACACCTTC
CDR3: CASSEGVGHYGYTF

D: TRBD2
V: TRBV6-1
size: -
J: TRBJ2-3
DNA: TGTGCCAGCAGTGTATCTAGCGGGACCACAGATACGCAGTATTTT
CDR3: CASSVSSGTTDTQYF

D: TRBD1
V: TRBV7-3
size: few
J: TRBJ1-1
DNA: TGTGCCAGCAGCTCCACAGGGGTAGGGACTGAAGCTTTCTTT
CDR3: CASSSTGVGTEAFF

D: -
V: TRBV4-1
size: few
J: TRBJ1-5
DNA: TGCGCCAGCAGCCAAGATCCGGAGCAGCCCCAGCATTTT
CDR3: CASSQDPEQPQHF

D: -
V: TRBV11-2
size: -
J: TRBJ2-7
DNA: TGTGCCAGCAGCCCGGGACATGGGACCTACGAGCAGTACTTC
CDR3: CASSPGHGTYEQYF

D: -
V: TRBV19
size: -
J: TRBJ1-5
DNA: TGTGCCAGTAGTATAGGAGCGAATAGCAATCAGCCCCAGCATTTT
CDR3: CASSIGANSNQPQHF

D: -
V: TRBV21-1
size: few
J: TRBJ1-4
DNA: TGTGCCAGCAGCAAAGGGGCGGGTTTTCGGGCAAATGAAAAACTGTTTTTT
CDR3: CASSKGAGFRANEKLFF

D: TRBD1
V: TRBV19
size: -
J: TRBJ1-5
DNA: TGTGCCAGTAGTGGCACCGGGACAGCAAATCAGCCCCAGCATTTT
CDR3: CASSGTGTANQPQHF